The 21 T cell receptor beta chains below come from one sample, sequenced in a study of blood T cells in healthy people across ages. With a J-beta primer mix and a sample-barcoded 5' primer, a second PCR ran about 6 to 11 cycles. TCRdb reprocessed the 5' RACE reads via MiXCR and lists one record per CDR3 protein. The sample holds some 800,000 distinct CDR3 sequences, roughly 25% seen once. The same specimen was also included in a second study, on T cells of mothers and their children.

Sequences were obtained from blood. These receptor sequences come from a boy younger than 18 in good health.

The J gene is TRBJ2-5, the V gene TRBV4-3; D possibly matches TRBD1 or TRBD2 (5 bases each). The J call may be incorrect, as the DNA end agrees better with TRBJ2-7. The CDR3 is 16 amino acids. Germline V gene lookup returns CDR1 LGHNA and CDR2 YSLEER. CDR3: CASSQDYGDPIDEQYF. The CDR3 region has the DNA TGCGCCAGCAGCCAAGATTACGGGGACCCGATCGACGAGCAGTACTTC.

The CDR3: CSAKGSRGDTDTQYF. CDR3 in DNA: TGCAGTGCTAAAGGGAGTCGGGGGGATACAGATACGCAGTATTTT. The chain carries TRBV20-1 and TRBJ2-3, with 7 bases that match TRBD2. The CDR3 is 15 amino acids. CDR1 DFQATT and CDR2 SNEGSKA come from the germline V gene (reference sequence). With 4 bases clipped from V and 3 bases from J, the junction kept 10 bases outside the gene matches.

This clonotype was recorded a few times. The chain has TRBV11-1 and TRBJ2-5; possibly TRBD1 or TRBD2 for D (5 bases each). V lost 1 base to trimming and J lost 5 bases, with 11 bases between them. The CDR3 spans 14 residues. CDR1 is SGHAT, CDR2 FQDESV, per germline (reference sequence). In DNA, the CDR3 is TGTGCCAGCAGCTTAGGGGGCCCGGGGGAGACCCAGTACTTC. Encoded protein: CASSLGGPGETQYF.

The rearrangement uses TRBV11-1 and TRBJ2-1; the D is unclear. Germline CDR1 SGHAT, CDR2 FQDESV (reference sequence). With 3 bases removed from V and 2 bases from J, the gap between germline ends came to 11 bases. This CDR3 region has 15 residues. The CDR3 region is CASSFGYSTYNEQFF. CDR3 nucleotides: TGTGCCAGCAGCTTCGGCTATTCGACCTACAATGAGCAGTTCTTC. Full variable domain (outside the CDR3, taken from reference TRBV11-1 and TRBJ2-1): EAEVAQSPRYKITEKSQAVAFWCDPISGHATLYWYRQILGQGPELLVQFQDESVVDDSQLPKDRFSAERLKGVDSTLKIQPAELGDSAMYLCASSFGYSTYNEQFFGPGTRLTVL.

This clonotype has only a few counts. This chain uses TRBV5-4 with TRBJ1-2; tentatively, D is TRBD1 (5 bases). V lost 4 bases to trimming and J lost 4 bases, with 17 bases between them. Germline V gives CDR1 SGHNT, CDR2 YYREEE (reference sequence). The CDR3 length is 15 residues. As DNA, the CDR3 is TGTGCCAGCAGCGATGGACTCCAGGGCGGCTATGGCTACACCTTC. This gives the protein CASSDGLQGGYGYTF.

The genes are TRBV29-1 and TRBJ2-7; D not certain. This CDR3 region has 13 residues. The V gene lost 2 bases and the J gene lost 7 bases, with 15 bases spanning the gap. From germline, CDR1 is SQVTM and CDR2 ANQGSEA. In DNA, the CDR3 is TGCAGCGTTGAACTTTCTGGGCTACGTGAGCAGTACTTC. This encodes CSVELSGLREQYF.

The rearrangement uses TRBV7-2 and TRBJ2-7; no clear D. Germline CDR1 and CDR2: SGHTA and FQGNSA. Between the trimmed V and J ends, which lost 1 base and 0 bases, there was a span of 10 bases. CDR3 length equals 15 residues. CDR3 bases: TGTGCCAGCAGCTTAGAAGTGTGGAGCTCCTACGAGCAGTACTTC. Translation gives CASSLEVWSSYEQYF.

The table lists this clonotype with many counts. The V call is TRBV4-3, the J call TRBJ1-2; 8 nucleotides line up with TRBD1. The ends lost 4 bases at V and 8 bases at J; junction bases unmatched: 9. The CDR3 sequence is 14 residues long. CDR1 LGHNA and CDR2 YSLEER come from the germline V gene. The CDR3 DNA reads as TGCGCCAGCAGCCCAGACAGGGGTCGAGGGGGCTACACCTTC. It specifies CASSPDRGRGGYTF.

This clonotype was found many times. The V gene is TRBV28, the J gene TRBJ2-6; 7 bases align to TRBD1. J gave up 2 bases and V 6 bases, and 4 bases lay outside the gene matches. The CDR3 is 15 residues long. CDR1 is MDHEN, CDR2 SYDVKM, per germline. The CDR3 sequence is CASSLTGAGANVLTF. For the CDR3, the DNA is TGTGCCAGCAGCCTCACAGGGGCTGGGGCCAACGTCCTGACTTTC.

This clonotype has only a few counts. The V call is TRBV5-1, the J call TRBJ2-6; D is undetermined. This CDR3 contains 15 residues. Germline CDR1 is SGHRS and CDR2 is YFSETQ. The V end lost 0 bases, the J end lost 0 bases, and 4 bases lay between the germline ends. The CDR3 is CASSLDYSGANVLTF. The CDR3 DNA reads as TGCGCCAGCAGCTTGGACTACTCTGGGGCCAACGTCCTGACTTTC.

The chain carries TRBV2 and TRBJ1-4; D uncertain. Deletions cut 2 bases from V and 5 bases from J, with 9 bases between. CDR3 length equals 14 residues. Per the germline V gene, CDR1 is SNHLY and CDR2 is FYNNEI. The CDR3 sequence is CASSENMGNEKLFF. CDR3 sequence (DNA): TGTGCCAGCAGTGAAAATATGGGAAATGAAAAACTGTTTTTT.

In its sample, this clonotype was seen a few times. This CDR3 reads CSPFSGTDTQYF. The CDR3 nucleotides read TGCAGCCCTTTTTCGGGGACAGATACGCAGTATTTT. The chain couples TRBV29-1 to TRBJ2-3, with D maybe TRBD2 (5 bases). Germline CDR1 and CDR2: SQVTM and ANQGSEA. Trimming pared 8 bases from V and 3 bases from J, leaving 12 bases between. This CDR3 spans 12 amino acids.

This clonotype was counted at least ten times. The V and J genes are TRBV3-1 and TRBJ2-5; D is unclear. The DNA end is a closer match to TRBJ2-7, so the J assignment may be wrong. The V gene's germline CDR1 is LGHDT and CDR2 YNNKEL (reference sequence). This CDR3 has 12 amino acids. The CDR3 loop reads CASSQASYEQYF. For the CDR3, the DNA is TGTGCCAGCAGTCAGGCTAGCTACGAGCAGTACTTC.

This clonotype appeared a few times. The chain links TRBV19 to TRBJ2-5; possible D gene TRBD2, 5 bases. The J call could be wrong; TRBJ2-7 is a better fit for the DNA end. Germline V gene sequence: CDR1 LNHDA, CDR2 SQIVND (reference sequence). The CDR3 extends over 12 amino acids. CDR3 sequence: CASSRPEDEQYF. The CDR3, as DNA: TGTGCCAGTAGCAGACCGGAGGACGAGCAGTACTTC.

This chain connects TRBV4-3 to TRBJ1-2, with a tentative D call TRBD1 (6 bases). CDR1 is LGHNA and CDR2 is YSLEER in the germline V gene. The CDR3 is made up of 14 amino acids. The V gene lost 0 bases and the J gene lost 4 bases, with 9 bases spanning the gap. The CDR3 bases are TGCGCCAGCAGCCAAGATCGACAGGTCTATGGCTACACCTTC. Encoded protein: CASSQDRQVYGYTF.

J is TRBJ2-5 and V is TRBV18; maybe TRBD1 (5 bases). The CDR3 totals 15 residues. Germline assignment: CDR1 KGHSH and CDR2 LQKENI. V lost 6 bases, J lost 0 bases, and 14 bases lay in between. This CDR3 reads CASSPIDSHQETQYF. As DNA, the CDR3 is TGTGCCAGCTCTCCCATAGACAGTCACCAAGAGACCCAGTACTTC.

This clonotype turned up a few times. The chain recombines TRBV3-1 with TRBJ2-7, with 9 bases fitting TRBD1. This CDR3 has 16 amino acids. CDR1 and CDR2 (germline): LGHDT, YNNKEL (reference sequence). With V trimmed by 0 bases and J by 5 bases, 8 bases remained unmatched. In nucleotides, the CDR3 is TGTGCCAGCAGCCAAGATCAGACCGGGACAGGGAACGAGCAGTACTTC. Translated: CASSQDQTGTGNEQYF.

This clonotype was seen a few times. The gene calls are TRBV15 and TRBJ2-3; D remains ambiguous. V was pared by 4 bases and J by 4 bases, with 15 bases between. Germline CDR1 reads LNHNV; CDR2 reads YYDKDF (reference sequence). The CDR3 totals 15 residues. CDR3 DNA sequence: TGTGCCACCAGCAATAACCCGATATGGGCAGATACGCAGTATTTT. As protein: CATSNNPIWADTQYF.

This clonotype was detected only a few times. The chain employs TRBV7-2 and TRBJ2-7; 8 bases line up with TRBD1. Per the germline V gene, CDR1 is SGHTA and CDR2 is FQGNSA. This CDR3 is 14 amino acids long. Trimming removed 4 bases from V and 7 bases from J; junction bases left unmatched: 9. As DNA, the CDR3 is TGTGCCAGCAGCTCCCGGACAGGGAGGCAGGAGCAGTACTTC. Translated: CASSSRTGRQEQYF. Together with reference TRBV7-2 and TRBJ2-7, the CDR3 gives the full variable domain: GAGVSQSPSNKVTEKGKDVELRCDPISGHTALYWYRQSLGQGLEFLIYFQGNSAPDKSGLPSDRFSAERTGGSVSTLTIQRTQQEDSAVYLCASSSRTGRQEQYFGPGTRLTVT.

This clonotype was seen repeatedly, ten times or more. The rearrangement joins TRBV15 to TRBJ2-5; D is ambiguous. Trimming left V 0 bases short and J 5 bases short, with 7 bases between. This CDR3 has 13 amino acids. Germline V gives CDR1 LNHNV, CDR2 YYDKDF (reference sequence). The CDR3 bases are TGTGCCACCAGCAGAGATCTGGGGGAGACCCAGTACTTC. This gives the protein CATSRDLGETQYF.

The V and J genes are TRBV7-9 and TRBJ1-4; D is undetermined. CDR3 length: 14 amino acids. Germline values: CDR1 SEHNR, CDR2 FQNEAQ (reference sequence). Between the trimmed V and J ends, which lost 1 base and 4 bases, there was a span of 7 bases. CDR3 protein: CASSLDRDNEKLFF. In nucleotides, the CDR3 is TGTGCCAGCAGCTTAGACCGCGATAATGAAAAACTGTTTTTT.